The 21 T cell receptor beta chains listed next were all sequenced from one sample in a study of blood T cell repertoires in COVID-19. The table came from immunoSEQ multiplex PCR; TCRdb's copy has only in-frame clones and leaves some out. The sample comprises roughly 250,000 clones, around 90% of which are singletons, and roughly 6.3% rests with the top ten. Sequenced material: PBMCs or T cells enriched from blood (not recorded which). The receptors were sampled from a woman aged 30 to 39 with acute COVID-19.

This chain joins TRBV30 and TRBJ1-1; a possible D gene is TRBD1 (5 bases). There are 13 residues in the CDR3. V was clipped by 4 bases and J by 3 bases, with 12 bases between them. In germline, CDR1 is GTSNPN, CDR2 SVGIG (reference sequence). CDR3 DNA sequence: TGTGCCTGGATCATAGACAGATACACTGAAGCTTTCTTT. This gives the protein CAWIIDRYTEAFF.

CDR3 sequence: CASSPPGFNKREYEQYF. Written as DNA, the CDR3 is TGTGCCAGCTCACCACCGGGATTCAACAAGCGGGAGTACGAGCAGTACTTC. J is TRBJ2-7 and V is TRBV18, with 8 bases that match TRBD2. Germline CDR1 and CDR2: KGHSH and LQKENI. The CDR3 contains 17 residues. V was pared by 0 bases and J by 4 bases, with 11 bases of the junction left unmatched.

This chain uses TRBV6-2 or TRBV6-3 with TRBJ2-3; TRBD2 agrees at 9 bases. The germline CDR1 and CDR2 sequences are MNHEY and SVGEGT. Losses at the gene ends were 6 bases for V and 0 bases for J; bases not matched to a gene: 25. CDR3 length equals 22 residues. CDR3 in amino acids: CASSPSLRWLAGPFPSTDTQYF. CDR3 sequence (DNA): TGTGCCAGCAGCCCATCGCTCCGGTGGCTAGCGGGGCCATTTCCTAGCACAGATACGCAGTATTTT.

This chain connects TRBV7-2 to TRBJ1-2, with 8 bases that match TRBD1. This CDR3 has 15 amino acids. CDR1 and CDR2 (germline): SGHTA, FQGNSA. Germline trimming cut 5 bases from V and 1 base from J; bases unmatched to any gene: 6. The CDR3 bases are TGTGCCAGCAGCCAATCGACAGGGGTTAACTATGGCTACACCTTC. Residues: CASSQSTGVNYGYTF.

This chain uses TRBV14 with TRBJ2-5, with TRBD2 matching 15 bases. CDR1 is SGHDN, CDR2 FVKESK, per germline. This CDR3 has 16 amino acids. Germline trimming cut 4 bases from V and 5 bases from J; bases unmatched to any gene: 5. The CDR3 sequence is CASSRGLAGGRETQYF. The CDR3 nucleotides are TGTGCCAGCAGCCGAGGACTAGCGGGGGGGCGTGAGACCCAGTACTTC. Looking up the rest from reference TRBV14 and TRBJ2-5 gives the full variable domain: EAGVTQFPSHSVIEKGQTVTLRCDPISGHDNLYWYRRVMGKEIKFLLHFVKESKQDESGMPNNRFLAERTGGTYSTLKVQPAELEDSGVYFCASSRGLAGGRETQYFGPGTRLLVL.

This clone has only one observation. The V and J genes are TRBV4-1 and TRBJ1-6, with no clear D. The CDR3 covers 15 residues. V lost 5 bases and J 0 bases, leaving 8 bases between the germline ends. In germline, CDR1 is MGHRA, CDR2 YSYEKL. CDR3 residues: CASSGVDSYNSPLHF. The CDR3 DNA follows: TGCGCCAGCAGCGGAGTAGACTCCTATAATTCACCCCTCCACTTT.

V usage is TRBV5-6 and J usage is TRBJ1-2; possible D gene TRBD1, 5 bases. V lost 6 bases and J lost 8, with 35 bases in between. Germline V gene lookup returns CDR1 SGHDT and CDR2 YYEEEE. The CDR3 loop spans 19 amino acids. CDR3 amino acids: CASTQLLATLRVREGGYTF. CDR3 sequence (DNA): TGTGCCAGCACCCAGCTTCTCGCTACTCTCAGGGTACGAGAAGGGGGCTACACCTTC.

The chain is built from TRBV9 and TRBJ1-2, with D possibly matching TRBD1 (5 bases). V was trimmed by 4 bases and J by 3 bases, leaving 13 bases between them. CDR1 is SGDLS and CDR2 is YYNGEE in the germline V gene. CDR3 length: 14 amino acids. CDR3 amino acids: CASSPRVEYYGYTF. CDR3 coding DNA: TGTGCCAGCAGCCCCAGGGTCGAGTACTATGGCTACACCTTC.

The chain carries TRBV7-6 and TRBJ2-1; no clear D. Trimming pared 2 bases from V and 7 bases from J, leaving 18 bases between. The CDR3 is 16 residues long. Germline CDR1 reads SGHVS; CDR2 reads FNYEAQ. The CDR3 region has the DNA TGTGCCAGCAGCTTATCGTTGACCCCCCCCGGGAATGAGCAGTTCTTC. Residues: CASSLSLTPPGNEQFF.

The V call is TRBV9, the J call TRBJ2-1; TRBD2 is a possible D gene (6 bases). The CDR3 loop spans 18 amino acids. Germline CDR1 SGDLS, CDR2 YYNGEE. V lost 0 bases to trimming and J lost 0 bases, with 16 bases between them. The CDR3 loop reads CASSVVGSSASSYNEQFF. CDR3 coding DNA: TGTGCCAGCAGCGTAGTTGGGTCTAGCGCGTCCTCCTACAATGAGCAGTTCTTC. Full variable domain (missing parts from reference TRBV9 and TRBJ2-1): DSGVTQTPKHLITATGQRVTLRCSPRSGDLSVYWYQQSLDQGLQFLIQYYNGEERAKGNILERFSAQQFPDLHSELNLSSLELGDSALYFCASSVVGSSASSYNEQFFGPGTRLTVL.

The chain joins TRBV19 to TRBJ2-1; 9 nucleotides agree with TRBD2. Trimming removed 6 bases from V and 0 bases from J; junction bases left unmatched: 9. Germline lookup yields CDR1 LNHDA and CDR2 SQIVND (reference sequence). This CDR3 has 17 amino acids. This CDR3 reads CASRGRLADISYNEQFF. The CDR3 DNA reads TGTGCCAGTAGGGGAAGACTAGCGGACATCTCCTACAATGAGCAGTTCTTC.

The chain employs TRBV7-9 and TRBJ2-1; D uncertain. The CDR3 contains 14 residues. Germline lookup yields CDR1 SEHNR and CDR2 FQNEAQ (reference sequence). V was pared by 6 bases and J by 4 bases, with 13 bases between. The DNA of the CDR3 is TGTGCCAGCAGGCCGTCTCGAGTATACAATGAGCAGTTCTTC. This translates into CASRPSRVYNEQFF.

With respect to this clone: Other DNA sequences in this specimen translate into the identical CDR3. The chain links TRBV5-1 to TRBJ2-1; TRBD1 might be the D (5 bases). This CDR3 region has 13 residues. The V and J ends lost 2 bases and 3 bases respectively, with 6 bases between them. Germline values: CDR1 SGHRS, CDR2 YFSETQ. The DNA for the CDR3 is TGCGCCAGCAGCTTAGACAGCTACAATGAGCAGTTCTTC. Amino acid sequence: CASSLDSYNEQFF.

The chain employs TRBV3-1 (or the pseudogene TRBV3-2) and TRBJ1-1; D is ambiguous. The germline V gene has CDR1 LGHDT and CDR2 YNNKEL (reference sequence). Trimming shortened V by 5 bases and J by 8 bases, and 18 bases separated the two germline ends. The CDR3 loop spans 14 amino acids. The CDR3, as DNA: TGTGCCAGCAGCGAAGTCGGCGGCCCGAGGGAAGCTTTCTTT. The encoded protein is CASSEVGGPREAFF.

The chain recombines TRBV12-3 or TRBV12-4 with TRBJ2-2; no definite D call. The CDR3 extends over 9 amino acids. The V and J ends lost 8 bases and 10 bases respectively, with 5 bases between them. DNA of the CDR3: TGTGCCAGCGCAGAGGAGCTGTTTTTT. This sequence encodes CASAEELFF.

CDR3 sequence: CASSQEWQAGNTIYF. The DNA for the CDR3 is TGTGCCAGCAGCCAAGAATGGCAAGCTGGAAACACCATATATTTT. The chain couples TRBV14 to TRBJ1-3; D not certain. There are 15 residues in the CDR3. Germline lookup yields CDR1 SGHDN and CDR2 FVKESK. Trimming removed 0 bases from V and 2 bases from J, with 8 bases in between.

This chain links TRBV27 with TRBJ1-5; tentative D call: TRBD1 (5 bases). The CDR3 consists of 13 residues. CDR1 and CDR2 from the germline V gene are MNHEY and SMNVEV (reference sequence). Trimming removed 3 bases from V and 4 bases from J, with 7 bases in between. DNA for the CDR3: TGTGCCAGCAGTTTCGGGGGAAATCAGCCCCAGCATTTT. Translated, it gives CASSFGGNQPQHF.

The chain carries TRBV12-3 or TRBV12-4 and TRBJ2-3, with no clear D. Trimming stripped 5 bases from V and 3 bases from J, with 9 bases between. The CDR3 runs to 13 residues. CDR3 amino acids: CASSPAGTDTQYF. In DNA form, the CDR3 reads TGTGCCAGCAGTCCGGCAGGTACAGATACGCAGTATTTT.

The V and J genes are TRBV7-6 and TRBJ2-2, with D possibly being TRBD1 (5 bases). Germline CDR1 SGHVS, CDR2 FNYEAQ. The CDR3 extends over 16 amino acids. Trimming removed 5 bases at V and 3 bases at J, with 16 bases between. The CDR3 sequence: CASSPKPGQDTGELFF. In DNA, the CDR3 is TGTGCCAGCAGCCCGAAGCCAGGGCAAGACACCGGGGAGCTGTTTTTT.

The CDR3 bases are TGTGCCAGCAGCTTAGATCAGGGGACACCCCTCCACTTT. This codes for CASSLDQGTPLHF. The chain has TRBV7-2 and TRBJ1-6, with D possibly matching TRBD1 (6 bases). The germline CDR1 and CDR2 sequences are SGHTA and FQGNSA. This CDR3 comprises 13 residues. V shed 1 base and J shed 11 bases, with 9 bases lying between them.

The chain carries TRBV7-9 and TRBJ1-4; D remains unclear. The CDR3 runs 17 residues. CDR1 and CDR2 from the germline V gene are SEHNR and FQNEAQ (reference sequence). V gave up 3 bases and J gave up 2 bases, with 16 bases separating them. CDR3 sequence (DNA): TGTGCCAGCAGCTTCACTCGGGGAGGGATGACTAATGAAAAACTGTTTTTT. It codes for CASSFTRGGMTNEKLFF. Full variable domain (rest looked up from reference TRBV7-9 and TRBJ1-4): DTGVSQNPRHKITKRGQNVTFRCDPISEHNRLYWYRQTLGQGPEFLTYFQNEAQLEKSRLLSDRFSAERPKGSFSTLEIQRTEQGDSAMYLCASSFTRGGMTNEKLFFGSGTQLSVL.